Listed below are T cell receptor beta chains from one sample, sequenced in a study of CD8 T cells in ankylosing spondylitis. One entry per CDR3 protein, called by TCRdb with MiXCR from the 5' RACE reads. The table shows roughly 100,000 distinct CDR3 sequences, with roughly 8% occurring only once. Sequencing was done on a sample of blood, either unsorted or a sorted T cell fraction (not recorded which). The origin of the receptors is a male donor with ankylosing spondylitis or in good health (not recorded which). Each CDR3 is given with its conserved first and last residue. A D gene is named only where the DNA matches it firmly. Where a row states a size, it is once, few, many or the class of an expanded clone; other rows omit it.

clone size	V gene	J gene	D gene	CDR3 DNA	CDR3 protein
few	TRBV25-1	TRBJ2-1	TRBD2	TGTGCCAGCAGTGAATTCCTAGCGGGAGGGCAGAATGAGCAGTTCTTC	CASSEFLAGGQNEQFF
many	TRBV19	TRBJ2-3	.	TGTGCCAGTAGTCACCTTTGGTTCCGCGGCACAGATACGCAGTATTTT	CASSHLWFRGTDTQYF
many	TRBV20-1	TRBJ1-6	.	TGCAGTGCTAGTTGGACCACTAATTCACCCCTCCACTTT	CSASWTTNSPLHF
.	TRBV6-1	TRBJ2-1	.	TGTGCCAGCAGGGCGGGAAGTGTTGGCGGCAATGAGCAGTTCTTC	CASRAGSVGGNEQFF
many	TRBV10-3	TRBJ1-5	.	TGTGCCATCAGTGACCGTGATCAGCCCCAGCATTTT	CAISDRDQPQHF
.	TRBV29-1	TRBJ2-7	TRBD1	TGCAGCGTTCGGACAGGGGCCTACGAGCAGTACTTC	CSVRTGAYEQYF
many	TRBV20-1	TRBJ1-5	.	TGCAGTGCCCCCGGGGGCCCCGGGGATCAGCCCCAGCATTTT	CSAPGGPGDQPQHF
.	TRBV12-2	TRBJ2-4	.	TGTGCAAGTCGCTTAGCGGGCCCCCCGGGAAACATTCAGTACTTC	CASRLAGPPGNIQYF
many	TRBV12-3/TRBV12-4	TRBJ1-5	TRBD1	TGTGCCAGCAGTCCCTGGCCCGACAGGGCGCGTGGCAATCAGCCCCAGCATTTT	CASSPWPDRARGNQPQHF
many	TRBV7-2	TRBJ1-2	.	TGTGCCAGCAGCTTAGCGCTCGGTTCCTACTATGGCTACACCTTC	CASSLALGSYYGYTF
many	TRBV7-8	TRBJ2-2	TRBD2	TGTGCCAGCAGCTTACTAGCGGGGGGGCAAGCCGGGGAGCTGTTTTTT	CASSLLAGGQAGELFF
.	TRBV11-2	TRBJ1-1	.	TGTGCCAGCAGCTTAGTGGGGAGGGGTGAAGCTTTCTTT	CASSLVGRGEAFF
many	TRBV6-5	TRBJ2-1	TRBD1	TGTGCCAGCAGTTACCGCGGACAGGGGGCGGCGAATGAGCAGTTCTTC	CASSYRGQGAANEQFF
many	TRBV25-1	TRBJ2-1	.	TGTGCCAGCAGTGACGGTGGGGGGATTGACAATGAGCAGTTCTTC	CASSDGGGIDNEQFF
many	TRBV11-2	TRBJ1-5	TRBD1	TGTGCCAGCAGCCGCACAGGGGCCGGGGGTCAGCCCCAGCATTTT	CASSRTGAGGQPQHF
many	TRBV11-2	TRBJ1-2	.	TGTGCCAGCAGCTTAGTCAAGGGCCCGCCCTATGGCTACACCTTC	CASSLVKGPPYGYTF
many	TRBV5-5	TRBJ2-6	.	TGTGCCAGCAGCCCGGAAAGCTCTGGGGCCAACGTCCTGACTTTC	CASSPESSGANVLTF
many	TRBV29-1	TRBJ2-1	TRBD2	TGCAGCGTTGACAACGCCGGGACTAGCGGCTACAATGAGCAGTTCTTC	CSVDNAGTSGYNEQFF
many	TRBV20-1	TRBJ2-2	.	TGCAGTGCCACGAACTATCAGAACACCGGGGAGCTGTTTTTT	CSATNYQNTGELFF
many	TRBV15	TRBJ2-5	.	TGTGCCACCAGCAGAGCCACAGAACAAGAGACCCAGTACTTC	CATSRATEQETQYF
few	TRBV11-1	TRBJ2-1	TRBD1	TGTGCCAGCACAGACCCGGGACAGATTGACCCGGGACAGAGTTACAATGAGCAGTTCTTC	CASTDPGQIDPGQSYNEQFF
many	TRBV20-1	TRBJ2-5	TRBD2	TGCAGTGCCCCGACTAGCGGAAAAGAGACCCAGTACTTC	CSAPTSGKETQYF
many	TRBV5-1	TRBJ2-3	.	TGCGCCAGCAGCTTCGGGGGAACTAGCACAGATACGCAGTATTTT	CASSFGGTSTDTQYF
many	TRBV7-8	TRBJ2-7	TRBD2	TGTGCCAGCAGCCTGTGGACTAGCGGGACGGAGCAGTACTTC	CASSLWTSGTEQYF
many	TRBV18	TRBJ2-3	TRBD2	TGTGCCAGCTCACCCGCGGGGGCAGATACGCAGTATTTT	CASSPAGADTQYF
.	TRBV7-2	TRBJ2-5	.	TGTGCCAGCACGCAGGGGCGTGAGACCCAGTACTTC	CASTQGRETQYF
.	TRBV11-3	TRBJ2-5	.	TGTGCCAGCAGCGGACTATCTGGGGAGACCCCGTACTTC	CASSGLSGETPYF
many	TRBV7-9	TRBJ2-1	.	TGTGCCAGCAGCTTTAGCCTGGGCTTAATCCAGTTCTTC	CASSFSLGLIQFF
many	TRBV6-5	TRBJ2-7	.	TGTGCCAGCAGTTACCAAGGCCTCGCCTACGAGCAGTACTTC	CASSYQGLAYEQYF
many	TRBV5-1	TRBJ1-2	.	TGCGCCAGCAGCTGGGGTCTGGGATCGGGCTCTGGCTACACCTTC	CASSWGLGSGSGYTF
.	TRBV18	TRBJ1-1	.	TGTGCCAGCTCACCAGGGTCAGAGAGGACGCGGGCTTTCTTT	CASSPGSERTRAFF
many	TRBV7-9	TRBJ2-1	TRBD2	TGTGCCAGCAGCCAAACTAATCAGGGAGGGAATGAGCAGTTCTTC	CASSQTNQGGNEQFF
many	TRBV6-5	TRBJ2-7	TRBD2	TGTGCCACCCGTTATAGCGGGAACGAGCAGTACTTC	CATRYSGNEQYF
many	TRBV3-1	TRBJ2-7	.	TGTGCCAGCAGCCAGCTTGTCGGGCACCACGAGCAGTACTTC	CASSQLVGHHEQYF
.	TRBV4-3	TRBJ2-1	.	TGCGCCAGCAGCCAATCGGCGGGATCGGCCCTCTACAATGGGCAGTTCTTC	CASSQSAGSALYNGQFF
many	TRBV20-1	TRBJ1-2	.	TGCAGTGCTAGACTCTCCCTAGACGGGATAGGCTACACCTTC	CSARLSLDGIGYTF
many	TRBV4-1	TRBJ1-6	.	TGCGCCAGCAGCCTACTCATCTATAATTCACCCCTCCACTTT	CASSLLIYNSPLHF
.	TRBV5-1	TRBJ1-4	.	TGCGCCAGCAGCTTGGACGCTCGTCGGGTGCTGACAACTAATGAAAAACTGTTTTTT	CASSLDARRVLTTNEKLFF
.	TRBV6-2/TRBV6-3	TRBJ1-1	.	TGTGCCAGCAGTTACTCCCGCAGGGAAGAAACTTTCTTT	CASSYSRREETFF
.	TRBV5-1	TRBJ2-1	.	TGCGCCAGCAGCACAGGCGGGACACTTAATGAGCAGTTCTTC	CASSTGGTLNEQFF
many	TRBV6-6	TRBJ2-2	.	TGTGCCAGTCCAGGGTCGGACGGGGAGCTGTTTTTT	CASPGSDGELFF
few	TRBV5-1	TRBJ1-4	.	TGCGCCAGCAGCCTGGCCTCCGGGGGCTATAATGAAAAACTGTTTTTT	CASSLASGGYNEKLFF
many	TRBV4-3	TRBJ2-1	.	TGCGCCACCCGTTCCGATAGGAGCTCCTACAATGAGCAGTTCTTC	CATRSDRSSYNEQFF
.	TRBV20-1	TRBJ1-1	TRBD1	TGCAGTGCTTATAGACAGGGGGTGGGCACTGAAGCTTTCTTT	CSAYRQGVGTEAFF